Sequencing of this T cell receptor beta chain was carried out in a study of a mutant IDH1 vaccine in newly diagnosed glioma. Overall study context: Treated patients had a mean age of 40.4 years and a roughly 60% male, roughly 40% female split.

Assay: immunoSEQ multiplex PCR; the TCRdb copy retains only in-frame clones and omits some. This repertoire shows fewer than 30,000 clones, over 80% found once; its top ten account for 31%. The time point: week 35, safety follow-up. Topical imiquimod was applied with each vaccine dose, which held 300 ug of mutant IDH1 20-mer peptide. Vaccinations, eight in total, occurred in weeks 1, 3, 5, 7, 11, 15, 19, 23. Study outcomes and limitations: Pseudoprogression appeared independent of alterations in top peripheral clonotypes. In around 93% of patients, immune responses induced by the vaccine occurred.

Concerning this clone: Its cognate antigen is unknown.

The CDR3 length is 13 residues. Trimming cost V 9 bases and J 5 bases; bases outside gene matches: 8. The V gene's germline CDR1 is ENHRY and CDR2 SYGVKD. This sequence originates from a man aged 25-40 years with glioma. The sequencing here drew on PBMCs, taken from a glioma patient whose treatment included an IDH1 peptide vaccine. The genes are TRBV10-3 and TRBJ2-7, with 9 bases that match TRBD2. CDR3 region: CAIHSGSINEQYF. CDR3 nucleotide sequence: TGTGCCATTCATAGCGGGAGTATCAACGAGCAGTACTTC.